A single count supports the clone carrying this T cell receptor (beta chain). At one end the junction does not follow the germline gene, possibly because of a read error. This record belongs to a study of molecular identifiers for immune sequencing clone quantification. This CDR3 spans 12 amino acids. Looked up from germline, CDR1 is MDHEN and CDR2 is SYDVKM. Via MiXCR, TCRdb re-called the PCR reads, giving one row per CDR3 protein. The sample holds about 640,000 distinct CDR3 sequences, 20% seen once. Sequences were obtained from naive CD8+ T cells from blood, with Jurkat cell RNA spiked in. Specified subset: FACS-sorted CD8+CD4-CCR7+CD45RA+ naive T cells. J is TRBJ2-5 and V is TRBV28; no clear D. The TCR originated in a human donor in good health. Some libraries in this study had Jurkat cell RNA spiked in. The CDR3 sequence is CAGSLDRETQYF. As DNA, the CDR3 is TGTGCCGGCAGTTTGGACCGGGAGACCCAGTACTTC.